A selection of T cell receptor beta chains follows, all from one sample in a study of T cells in Graves' hyperthyroidism and ophthalmopathy. TCRdb analysed the multiplex PCR reads with MiXCR anew, one entry per CDR3 protein. Counted here are 700,000 or so distinct CDR3 sequences, more than 12% occurring once; the ten biggest clones make up roughly an eighth. The sample comprised blood. The origin of the receptors is a woman in her forties or fifties with Graves' ophthalmopathy. CDR3s leave out the opening cysteine and the closing phenylalanine or tryptophan. Size values are once, few and many counts, or a class for expanded clones, and some rows have none.

v_call clone_size cdr3_aa
TRBV6-1 many ASTQLGTDTQY
TRBV27 many ASSLLYGNQETQY
TRBV28 many ASSLQIAGETLYEQY
TRBV19 . ASSYGVGGELF
TRBV6-1 many ASSNQGVNQPQH
TRBV6-2/TRBV6-3 few ASTDRGSYQPQH
TRBV4-1 few ASSQHPLGTASSYEQY
TRBV7-8 many ASSPGQGALETQY
TRBV20-1 few SASRGLAPNNEQF
TRBV7-8 many ASSLVSRQGDYEQY